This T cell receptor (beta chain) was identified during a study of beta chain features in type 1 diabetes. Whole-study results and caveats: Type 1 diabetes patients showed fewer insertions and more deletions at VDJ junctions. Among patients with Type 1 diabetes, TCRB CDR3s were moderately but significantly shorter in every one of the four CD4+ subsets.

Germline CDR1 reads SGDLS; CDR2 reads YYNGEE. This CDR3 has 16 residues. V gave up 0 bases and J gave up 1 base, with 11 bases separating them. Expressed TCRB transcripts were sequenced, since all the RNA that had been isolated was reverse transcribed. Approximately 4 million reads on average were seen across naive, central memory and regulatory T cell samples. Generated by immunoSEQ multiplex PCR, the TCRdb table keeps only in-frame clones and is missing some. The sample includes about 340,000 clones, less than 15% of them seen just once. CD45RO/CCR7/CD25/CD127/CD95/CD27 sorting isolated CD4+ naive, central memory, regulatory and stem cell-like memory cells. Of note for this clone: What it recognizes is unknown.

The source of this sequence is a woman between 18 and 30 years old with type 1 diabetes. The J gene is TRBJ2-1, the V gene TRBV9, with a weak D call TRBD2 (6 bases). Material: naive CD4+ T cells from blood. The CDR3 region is CASSVGRDGSYNEQFF. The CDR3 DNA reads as TGTGCCAGCAGCGTAGGGAGGGATGGTTCCTACAATGAGCAGTTCTTC.